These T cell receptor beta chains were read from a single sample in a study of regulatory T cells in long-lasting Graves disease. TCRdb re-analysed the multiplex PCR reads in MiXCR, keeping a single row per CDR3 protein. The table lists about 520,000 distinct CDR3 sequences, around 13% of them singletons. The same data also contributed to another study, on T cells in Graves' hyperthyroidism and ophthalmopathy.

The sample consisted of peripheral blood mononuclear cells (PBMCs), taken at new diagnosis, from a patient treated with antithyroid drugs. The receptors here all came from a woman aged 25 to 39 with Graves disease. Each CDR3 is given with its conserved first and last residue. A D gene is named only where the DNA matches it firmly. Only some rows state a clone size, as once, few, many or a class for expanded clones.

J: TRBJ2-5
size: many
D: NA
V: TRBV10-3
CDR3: CAISEQGRETQYF
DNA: TGTGCCATCAGTGAACAGGGGAGGGAGACCCAGTACTTC

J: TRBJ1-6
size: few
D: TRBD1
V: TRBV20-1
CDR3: CSASRSRGQSPLHF
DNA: TGCAGTGCTAGTCGGTCCAGGGGACAGTCACCCCTCCACTTT

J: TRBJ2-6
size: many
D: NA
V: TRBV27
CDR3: CASSLLKSGANVLTF
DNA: TGTGCCAGCAGTTTATTAAAATCTGGGGCCAACGTCCTGACTTTC

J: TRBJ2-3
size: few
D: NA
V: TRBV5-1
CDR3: CASRFPSTDTQYF
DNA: TGCGCCAGCAGATTCCCTAGCACAGATACGCAGTATTTT

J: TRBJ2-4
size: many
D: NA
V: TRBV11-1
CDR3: CASSVFTITMGIQYF
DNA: TGTGCCAGCAGCGTTTTTACTATCACGATGGGCATTCAGTACTTC

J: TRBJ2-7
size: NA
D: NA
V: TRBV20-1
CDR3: CSVRGPESYEQYF
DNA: TGCAGTGTACGCGGGCCGGAATCCTACGAGCAGTACTTC

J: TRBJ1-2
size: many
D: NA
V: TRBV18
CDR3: CASSRDAGHYGYTF
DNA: TGTGCCAGCTCACGCGACGCAGGGCACTATGGCTACACCTTC

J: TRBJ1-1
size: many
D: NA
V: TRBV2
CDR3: CASTWNTEAFF
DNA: TGTGCCAGCACTTGGAACACTGAAGCTTTCTTT

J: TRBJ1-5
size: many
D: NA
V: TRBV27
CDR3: CASKNRSYSNQPQHF
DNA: TGTGCCAGCAAAAACAGAAGCTATAGCAATCAGCCCCAGCATTTT

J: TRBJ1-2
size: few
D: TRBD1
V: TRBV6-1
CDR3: CASSANLGGNYGYTF
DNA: TGTGCCAGCAGTGCTAACTTAGGGGGCAACTATGGCTACACCTTC

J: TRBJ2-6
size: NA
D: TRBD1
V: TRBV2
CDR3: CASSPGQGASGANVLTF
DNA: TGTGCCAGCAGTCCCGGCCAGGGGGCTTCTGGGGCCAACGTCCTGACTTTC

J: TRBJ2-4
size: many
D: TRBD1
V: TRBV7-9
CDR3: CASSLRTGSRDIQYF
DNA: TGTGCCAGCAGCTTGAGGACAGGGTCCAGGGACATTCAGTACTTC

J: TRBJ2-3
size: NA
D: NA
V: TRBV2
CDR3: CASRARGTDTQYF
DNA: TGTGCCAGCAGGGCCAGGGGAACAGATACGCAGTATTTT

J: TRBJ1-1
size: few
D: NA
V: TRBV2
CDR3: CASSEKGTEAFF
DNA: TGTGCCAGCAGTGAAAAAGGCACTGAAGCTTTCTTT

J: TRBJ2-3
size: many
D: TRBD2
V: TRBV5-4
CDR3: CASSLGGLAGGIDTQYF
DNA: TGTGCCAGCAGCTTGGGTGGACTAGCGGGAGGTATAGATACGCAGTATTTT

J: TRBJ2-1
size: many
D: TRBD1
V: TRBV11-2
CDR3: CASILGTGTYNEQFF
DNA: TGTGCCAGCATCTTAGGGACAGGTACTTACAATGAGCAGTTCTTC

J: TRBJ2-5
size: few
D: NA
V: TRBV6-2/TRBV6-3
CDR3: CASSSLGSTQETQYF
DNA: TGTGCCAGCAGTTCCCTCGGGAGTACCCAAGAGACCCAGTACTTC

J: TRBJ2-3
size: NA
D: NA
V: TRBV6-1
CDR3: CASNVRGSDTQYF
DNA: TGTGCCAGCAACGTACGGGGCTCAGATACGCAGTATTTT

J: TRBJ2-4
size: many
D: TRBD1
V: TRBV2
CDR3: CASSELGQGLLAKNIQYF
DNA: TGTGCCAGCAGTGAATTGGGACAGGGTTTACTGGCCAAAAACATTCAGTACTTC

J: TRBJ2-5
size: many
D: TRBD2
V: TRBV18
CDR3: CASSPQAGGGKETQYF
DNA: TGTGCCAGCTCACCACAAGCGGGAGGCGGCAAAGAGACCCAGTACTTC

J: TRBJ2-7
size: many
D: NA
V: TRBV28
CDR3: CASTQAGQGVYEQYF
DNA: TGTGCCAGCACCCAAGCAGGACAAGGGGTTTACGAGCAGTACTTC

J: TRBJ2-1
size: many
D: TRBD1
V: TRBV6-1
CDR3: CASGQGAYNEQFF
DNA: TGTGCCAGCGGACAGGGGGCTTACAATGAGCAGTTCTTC

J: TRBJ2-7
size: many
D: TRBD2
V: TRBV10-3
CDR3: CAISPSGPQGEQYF
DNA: TGTGCCATCAGTCCTAGCGGGCCCCAGGGGGAGCAGTACTTC

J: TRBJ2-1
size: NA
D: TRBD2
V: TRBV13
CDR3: CASSLGGLAEYPIYNEQFF
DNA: TGTGCCAGCAGCTTAGGGGGGCTAGCGGAATACCCTATATACAATGAGCAGTTCTTC

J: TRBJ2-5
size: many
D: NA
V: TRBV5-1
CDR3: CASSLGGTQETQYF
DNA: TGCGCCAGCAGCTTGGGGGGTACGCAAGAGACCCAGTACTTC

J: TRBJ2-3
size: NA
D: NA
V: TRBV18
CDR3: CASSPPAASDSQYF
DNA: TGTGCCAGCTCACCACCGGCCGCATCAGATTCGCAGTATTTT

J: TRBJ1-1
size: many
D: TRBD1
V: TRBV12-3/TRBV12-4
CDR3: CASSFAGGGTEAFF
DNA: TGTGCCAGCAGTTTTGCAGGGGGGGGCACTGAAGCTTTCTTT

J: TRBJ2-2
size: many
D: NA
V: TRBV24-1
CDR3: CATSDLGVENTGELFF
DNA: TGTGCCACCAGTGATTTGGGGGTCGAGAACACCGGGGAGCTGTTTTTT

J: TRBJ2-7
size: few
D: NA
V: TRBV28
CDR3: CASSAPGRPSYEQYF
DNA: TGTGCCAGCAGTGCCCCGGGACGGCCATCCTACGAGCAGTACTTC

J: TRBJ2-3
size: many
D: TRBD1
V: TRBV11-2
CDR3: CASSFDRVGDTQYF
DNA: TGTGCCAGCAGCTTCGACAGGGTGGGAGATACGCAGTATTTT

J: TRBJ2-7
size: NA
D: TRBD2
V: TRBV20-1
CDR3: CSARGGLGSYEQYF
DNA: TGCAGTGCTAGGGGTGGACTAGGCTCCTACGAGCAGTACTTC

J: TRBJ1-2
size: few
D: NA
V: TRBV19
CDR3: CASSLPGSLNYGYTF
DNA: TGTGCCAGTAGTCTGCCCGGCAGTCTCAACTATGGCTACACCTTC

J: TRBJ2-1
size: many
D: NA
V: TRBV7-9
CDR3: CASSFPGGSGMYNEQFF
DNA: TGTGCCAGCAGCTTCCCTGGGGGTAGCGGAATGTACAATGAGCAGTTCTTC

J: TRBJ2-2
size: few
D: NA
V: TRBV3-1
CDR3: CASSSSPGYTGELFF
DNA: TGTGCCAGCAGCTCGTCCCCCGGGTACACCGGGGAGCTGTTTTTT

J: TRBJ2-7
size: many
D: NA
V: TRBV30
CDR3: CAWSSSPGEQYF
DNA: TGTGCCTGGAGCTCCTCCCCGGGCGAGCAGTACTTC

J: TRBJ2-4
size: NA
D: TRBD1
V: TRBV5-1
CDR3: CASSPGQGGGIQYF
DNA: TGCGCCAGCAGCCCGGGACAGGGGGGAGGTATTCAGTACTTC

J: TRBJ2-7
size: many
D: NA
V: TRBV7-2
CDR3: CASSPPKLSHSYEQYF
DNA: TGTGCCAGCAGCCCCCCGAAGCTCTCGCACTCCTACGAGCAGTACTTC

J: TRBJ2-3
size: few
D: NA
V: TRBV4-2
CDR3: CASSQEGRALEYF
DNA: TGTGCCAGCAGCCAAGAGGGCAGGGCATTGGAGTATTTT

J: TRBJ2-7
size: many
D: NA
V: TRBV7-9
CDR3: CASSLENRFYEQYF
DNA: TGTGCCAGCAGCTTAGAGAACAGATTCTACGAGCAGTACTTC

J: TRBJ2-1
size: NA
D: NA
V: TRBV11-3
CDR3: CASSPGLRTVNEQFF
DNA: TGTGCCAGCAGCCCCGGACTTCGTACTGTCAATGAGCAGTTCTTC

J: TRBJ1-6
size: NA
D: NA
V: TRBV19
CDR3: CASSTSSNSPLHF
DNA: TGTGCCAGTAGTACTTCGAGTAATTCACCCCTCCACTTT

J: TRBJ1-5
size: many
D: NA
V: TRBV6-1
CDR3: CASRQATGRYQPQHF
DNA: TGTGCCAGCCGACAGGCAACGGGACGTTATCAGCCCCAGCATTTT

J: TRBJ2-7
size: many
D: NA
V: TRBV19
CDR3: CASSPQGLLYEQYF
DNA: TGTGCCAGTAGTCCCCAGGGACTGCTTTACGAGCAGTACTTC

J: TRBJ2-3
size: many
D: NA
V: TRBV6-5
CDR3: CASSYPTTGADTQYF
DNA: TGTGCCAGCAGTTACCCTACCACGGGCGCAGATACGCAGTATTTT

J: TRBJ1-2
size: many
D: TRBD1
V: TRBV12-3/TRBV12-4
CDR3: CASSPGTGVGYTF
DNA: TGTGCCAGCAGCCCCGGGACAGGGGTAGGCTACACCTTC

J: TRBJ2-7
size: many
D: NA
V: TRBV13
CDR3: CASSLPNTGQYF
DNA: TGTGCCAGCAGCTTGCCAAATACTGGGCAGTACTTC

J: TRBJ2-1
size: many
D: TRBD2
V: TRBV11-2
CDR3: CASSPLAGDGNEQFF
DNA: TGTGCCAGCAGCCCCCTAGCGGGAGATGGGAATGAGCAGTTCTTC

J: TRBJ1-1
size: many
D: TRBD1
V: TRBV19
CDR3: CATKDRGFTEAFF
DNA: TGTGCCACCAAGGACAGGGGCTTCACTGAAGCTTTCTTT